A selection of T cell receptor beta chains follows, all from one sample in a study of T cells in Graves' hyperthyroidism and ophthalmopathy. TCRdb independently ran MiXCR on the multiplex PCR reads; one entry per CDR3 protein. This table holds approximately 400,000 distinct CDR3 sequences, about 15% found once. Sequencing was performed on blood. The receptors here all came from a woman in her fifties or sixties with Graves' hyperthyroidism. The CDR3 runs from the conserved cysteine through the conserved F or W. D genes are given only for firm matches. Some rows have no size entry. The others give once, few or many, or a class for an expanded clone.

D | size | J | V | CDR3
- | - | TRBJ1-3 | TRBV30 | CAWISGNTIYF
- | many | TRBJ1-2 | TRBV24-1 | CATSNRLANYGYTF
- | few | TRBJ2-1 | TRBV3-1 | CASSQGAWEQFF
- | many | TRBJ2-1 | TRBV11-2 | CAREGGVSYNEQFF
TRBD2 | many | TRBJ2-3 | TRBV12-3/TRBV12-4 | CASGGGRTDTQYF
TRBD1 | many | TRBJ1-1 | TRBV20-1 | CSARERGTGAAEAFF
- | - | TRBJ2-4 | TRBV30 | CASRSKNIQYF
TRBD1 | - | TRBJ2-7 | TRBV5-1 | CASSLVRTGTYEQYF
- | many | TRBJ2-3 | TRBV30 | CAWARYRTVTDTQYF
- | few | TRBJ1-1 | TRBV28 | CASSEGRRSVPFF
- | many | TRBJ1-2 | TRBV20-1 | CSASDWTENYGYTF
- | - | TRBJ2-7 | TRBV7-9 | CASSKNGDTYEQYF
- | many | TRBJ2-5 | TRBV11-2 | CASSFGSETQYF
- | many | TRBJ1-6 | TRBV7-9 | CASSPIDSYNSPLHF
TRBD1 | many | TRBJ2-5 | TRBV11-2 | CASSLDRWGQRETQYF
- | many | TRBJ1-2 | TRBV27 | CASSLGVGVGNGYTF
- | - | TRBJ2-1 | TRBV28 | CASTLLGDEQFF
TRBD2 | - | TRBJ2-1 | TRBV11-2 | CASSLEGGTSEQFF
- | - | TRBJ2-7 | TRBV12-3/TRBV12-4 | CASSLISSRGSEQYF
TRBD1 | many | TRBJ2-7 | TRBV28 | CASSSGTDYEQYF
TRBD2 | few | TRBJ2-5 | TRBV20-1 | CSARNREGGETQYF
- | - | TRBJ1-3 | TRBV6-2/TRBV6-3 | CASSNRDGFLNTIYF
- | many | TRBJ1-2 | TRBV27 | CASSLSSGLGYGYTF
- | many | TRBJ1-4 | TRBV12-3/TRBV12-4 | CASSLIGAGEKLFF
TRBD1 | - | TRBJ1-5 | TRBV28 | CASSLGQDQPQHF
TRBD2 | many | TRBJ2-1 | TRBV18 | CASSPRSSGAYNEQFF
TRBD1 | many | TRBJ2-1 | TRBV20-1 | CSAPGTGGNEQFF
- | many | TRBJ1-2 | TRBV12-3/TRBV12-4 | CASSFQQSYGYTF
TRBD2 | - | TRBJ2-1 | TRBV11-2 | CASSLRLAGEYNEQFF
- | many | TRBJ2-7 | TRBV12-3/TRBV12-4 | CASSRTNFYEQYF
TRBD2 | few | TRBJ2-1 | TRBV24-1 | CATSVGGSSYNEQFF
- | - | TRBJ2-5 | TRBV9 | CASSVEGGGMYF
- | many | TRBJ2-5 | TRBV30 | CAWSFPGRETQYF
TRBD2 | - | TRBJ2-3 | TRBV6-1 | CASSDGAGGTADTQYF
TRBD1 | few | TRBJ1-1 | TRBV18 | CASSPPGQGAYRAFF
- | many | TRBJ2-6 | TRBV24-1 | CATSDRQPSGANVLTF
- | many | TRBJ1-4 | TRBV3-1 | CASSQGYEKLFF
- | - | TRBJ1-1 | TRBV5-1 | CASSPRPTANTEAFF
TRBD2 | many | TRBJ2-1 | TRBV24-1 | CATSDFPSGPYNEQFF
TRBD2 | many | TRBJ2-7 | TRBV27 | CASSSVAGLTYEQYF